The rows below give T cell receptor beta chains drawn from one sample of a study of post-analysis software for immune sequencing data. Using its own MiXCR run on the PCR reads, TCRdb lists one record per CDR3 protein. The table lists fewer than 600,000 distinct CDR3 sequences, around 40% of them singletons. Sequenced material: blood. These receptors were taken from a girl between 10 and 17 years old with multiple sclerosis. The CDR3 runs from the conserved cysteine through the conserved F or W. The D gene is left open where the match is weak. Clone size is stated in some rows and not others, as once, few, many or a class when expanded.

TRBV4-3	few	NA	TRBJ2-7	TGTGCCAGCAGCCAAGGGTCAACCTACGAGCAGTACTTC	CASSQGSTYEQYF
TRBV6-5	NA	NA	TRBJ2-5	TGTGCCAGCAGCTCCCCCGGGGGCGGTACCCAGTACTTC	CASSSPGGGTQYF
TRBV7-3	NA	NA	TRBJ2-5	TGTGCCAGCAGCTTAAACGCGTTCCAAGAGACCCAGTACTTC	CASSLNAFQETQYF
TRBV4-3	NA	TRBD1	TRBJ2-7	TGCGCCAGCAGCCCCTGGACAGGGACCTACGAGCAGTACTTC	CASSPWTGTYEQYF
TRBV9	many	TRBD1	TRBJ2-3	TGTGCCAGCAGCGTAAACCCCCGGCGACAGGGTGGCTCAGATACGCAGTATTTT	CASSVNPRRQGGSDTQYF
TRBV29-1	few	TRBD2	TRBJ2-1	TGCAGCGTTGCTCAGCGGGAAGGTGAGCAGTTCTTC	CSVAQREGEQFF
TRBV5-1	NA	NA	TRBJ2-3	TGCGCCAGCAGCTTGGCCGGGACTTACAGCACAGATACGCAGTATTTT	CASSLAGTYSTDTQYF
TRBV6-5	once	TRBD1	TRBJ2-7	TGTGCCAGCAGCCTCCTTTGGGGGACAGGGAACTACGAGCAGTACTTC	CASSLLWGTGNYEQYF
TRBV30	NA	NA	TRBJ2-7	TGTGCCTGGAGTACAGGACTAACAAATTACTACGAGCAGTACTTC	CAWSTGLTNYYEQYF
TRBV3-1	NA	NA	TRBJ2-7	TGTGCCAGCAGCCAAGCAGTGGGGTCCTACGAGCAGTACTTC	CASSQAVGSYEQYF
TRBV20-1	NA	TRBD2	TRBJ2-7	TGCAGTGCTAGAGGCCGAGGCGGGAGAGCCCCCTACGAGCAGTACTTC	CSARGRGGRAPYEQYF
TRBV7-7	few	NA	TRBJ2-5	TGTGCTAGCAGCTTGTATGGCACCCAAGAGACCCAGTACTTC	CASSLYGTQETQYF
TRBV10-3	NA	NA	TRBJ2-7	TGTGCCGTCAGTGATGGGCAGGTTAACGAGCAGTACTTC	CAVSDGQVNEQYF
TRBV7-2	NA	NA	TRBJ2-7	TGTGCCAGCAGCCAACAGGGCCACTACGAGCAGTACTTC	CASSQQGHYEQYF
TRBV5-4	NA	NA	TRBJ2-7	TGTGCCAGCAGCTTGGCCCGGGGGGCGGACTACGAGCAGTACTTC	CASSLARGADYEQYF
TRBV4-1	NA	NA	TRBJ2-4	TGCGCCAGCAGCCAGAACCCGGAGAGGGGGGCCGATACCTACAAGCAGTACTTC	CASSQNPERGADTYKQYF
TRBV5-1	NA	NA	TRBJ2-1	TGCGCCAGCAGCTTGGTAGCGGCCGGGGACAATGAGCAGTTCTTC	CASSLVAAGDNEQFF
TRBV7-9	NA	NA	TRBJ2-5	TGTGCCAGCAGCCTCCCCTGGGCAGGCCAAGAGACCCAGTACTTC	CASSLPWAGQETQYF
TRBV20-1	NA	TRBD1	TRBJ2-1	TGCAGTGCTAGAGGGTTAAGACAGGGCGCGCCCTACAATGAGCAGTTCTTC	CSARGLRQGAPYNEQFF
TRBV20-1	few	NA	TRBJ2-1	TGCAGTGCTGGGGACGGGTACAATGAGCAGTTCTTC	CSAGDGYNEQFF
TRBV12-3/TRBV12-4	NA	NA	TRBJ1-2	TGTGCCAGCAGTTCAGGTTTTAGCGATAACTATGGCTACACCTTC	CASSSGFSDNYGYTF
TRBV20-1	NA	TRBD2	TRBJ2-1	TGCAGTGCTAGAGATGCGGGGGGGAGCTCCTACAATGAGCAGTTCTTC	CSARDAGGSSYNEQFF
TRBV20-1	NA	NA	TRBJ2-7	TGCAGTGCTAGAGATCTGGCGCGCTCCTACGAGCAGTACTTC	CSARDLARSYEQYF